The TCR beta chain described here comes from a study of post-analysis software for immune sequencing data. Overall study findings and caveats: Five or six TRBV segments, TRBV5-6, TRBV5-1 and TRBV20-1 among them, were found more frequent in patients than controls.

There are 14 residues in the CDR3. Germline loops: CDR1 SGHRS, CDR2 YFSETQ. Trimming stripped 0 bases from V and 7 bases from J, with 10 bases between. Incorporated into the TCR beta cDNA libraries were unique molecular identifiers, which served to reduce PCR and sequencing biases. TCRdb processed the PCR reads anew with MiXCR; each CDR3 protein has one entry. The top ten hold 5% to 6% of the sample, which has about 540,000 distinct CDR3 sequences, 30% to 40% seen once. This clonotype was observed a handful of times. What it binds is not known. Specimen: blood. V is TRBV5-1 and J is TRBJ1-4; D is unresolved. This clonotype originated in a girl between 2 and 17 years old with multiple sclerosis. Written as DNA, the CDR3 is TGCGCCAGCAGCTTGGAGGGATGGGGTGAAAAACTGTTTTTT. It specifies CASSLEGWGEKLFF. Full variable domain (rest looked up from reference TRBV5-1 and TRBJ1-4): KAGVTQTPRYLIKTRGQQVTLSCSPISGHRSVSWYQQTPGQGLQFLFEYFSETQRNKGNFPGRFSGRQFSNSRSEMNVSTLELGDSALYLCASSLEGWGEKLFFGSGTQLSVL.